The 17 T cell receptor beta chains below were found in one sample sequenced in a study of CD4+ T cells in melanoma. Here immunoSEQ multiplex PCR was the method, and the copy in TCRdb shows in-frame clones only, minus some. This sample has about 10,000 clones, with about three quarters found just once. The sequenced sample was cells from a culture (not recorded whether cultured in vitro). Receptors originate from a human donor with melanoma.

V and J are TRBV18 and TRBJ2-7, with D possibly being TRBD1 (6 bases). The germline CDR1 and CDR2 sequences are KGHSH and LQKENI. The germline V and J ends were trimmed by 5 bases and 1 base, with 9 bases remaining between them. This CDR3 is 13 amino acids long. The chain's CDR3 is CASSNGQSYEQYF. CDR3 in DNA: TGTGCCAGCTCAAATGGACAGTCCTACGAGCAGTACTTC.

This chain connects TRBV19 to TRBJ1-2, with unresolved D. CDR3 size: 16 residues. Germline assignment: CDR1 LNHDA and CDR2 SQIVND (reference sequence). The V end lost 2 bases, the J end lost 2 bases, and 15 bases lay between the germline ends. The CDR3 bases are TGTGCCAGTAGTATATGGGGTCGGACCTCCAACTATGGCTACACCTTC. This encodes CASSIWGRTSNYGYTF.

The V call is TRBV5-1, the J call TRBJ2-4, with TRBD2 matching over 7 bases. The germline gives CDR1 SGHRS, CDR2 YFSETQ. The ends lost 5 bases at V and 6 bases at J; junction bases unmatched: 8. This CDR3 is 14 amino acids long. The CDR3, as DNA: TGCGCCAGCAGTCGGGAGGAGGTCCTAAACATTCAGTACTTC. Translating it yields CASSREEVLNIQYF.

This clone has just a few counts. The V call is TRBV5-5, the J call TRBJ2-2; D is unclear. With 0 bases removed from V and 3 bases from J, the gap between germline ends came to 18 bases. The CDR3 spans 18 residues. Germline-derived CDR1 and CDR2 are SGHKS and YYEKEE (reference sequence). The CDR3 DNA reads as TGTGCCAGCAGCTTGGCCCCCTCTGCCAGACTGTACACCGGGGAGCTGTTTTTT. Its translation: CASSLAPSARLYTGELFF.

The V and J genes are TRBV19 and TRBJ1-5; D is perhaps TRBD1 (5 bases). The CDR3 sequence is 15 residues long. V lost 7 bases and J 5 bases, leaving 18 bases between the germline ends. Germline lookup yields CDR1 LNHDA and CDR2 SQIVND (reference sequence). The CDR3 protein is CASTQTGRDHQPQHF. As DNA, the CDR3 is TGTGCCAGTACTCAAACGGGCAGGGACCATCAGCCCCAGCATTTT.

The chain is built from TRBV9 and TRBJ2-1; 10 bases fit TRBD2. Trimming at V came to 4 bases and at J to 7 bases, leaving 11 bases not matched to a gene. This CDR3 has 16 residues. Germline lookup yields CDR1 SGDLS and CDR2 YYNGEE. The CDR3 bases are TGTGCCAGCAGCTTACTGAGCGGGGGGGCCGGGAATGAGCAGTTCTTC. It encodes CASSLLSGGAGNEQFF.

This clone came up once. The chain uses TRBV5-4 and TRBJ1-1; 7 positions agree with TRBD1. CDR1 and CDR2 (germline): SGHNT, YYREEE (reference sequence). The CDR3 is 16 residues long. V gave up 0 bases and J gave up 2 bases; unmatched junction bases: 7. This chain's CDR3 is CASSLGSTGFNTEAFF. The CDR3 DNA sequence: TGTGCCAGCAGCTTGGGATCGACAGGGTTTAACACTGAAGCTTTCTTT.

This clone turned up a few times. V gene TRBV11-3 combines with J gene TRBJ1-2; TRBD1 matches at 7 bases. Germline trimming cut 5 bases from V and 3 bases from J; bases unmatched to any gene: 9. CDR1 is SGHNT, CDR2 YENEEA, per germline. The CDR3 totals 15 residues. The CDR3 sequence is CASSQAGQFHYGYTF. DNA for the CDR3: TGTGCCAGCAGCCAAGCGGGACAGTTTCACTATGGCTACACCTTC.

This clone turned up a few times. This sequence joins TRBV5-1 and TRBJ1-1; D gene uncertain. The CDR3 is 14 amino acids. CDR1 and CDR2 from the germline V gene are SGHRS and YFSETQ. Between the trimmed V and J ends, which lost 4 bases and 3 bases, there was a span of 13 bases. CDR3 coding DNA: TGCGCCAGCAGCCCGCAGGCCGATTACACTGAAGCTTTCTTT. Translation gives CASSPQADYTEAFF. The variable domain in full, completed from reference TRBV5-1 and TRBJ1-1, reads KAGVTQTPRYLIKTRGQQVTLSCSPISGHRSVSWYQQTPGQGLQFLFEYFSETQRNKGNFPGRFSGRQFSNSRSEMNVSTLELGDSALYLCASSPQADYTEAFFGQGTRLTVV.

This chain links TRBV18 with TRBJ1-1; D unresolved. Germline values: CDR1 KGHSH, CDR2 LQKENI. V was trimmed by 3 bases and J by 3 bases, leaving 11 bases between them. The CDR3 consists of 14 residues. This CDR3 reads CASSPNVGYTEAFF. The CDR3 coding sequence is TGTGCCAGCTCACCTAACGTAGGGTACACTGAAGCTTTCTTT.

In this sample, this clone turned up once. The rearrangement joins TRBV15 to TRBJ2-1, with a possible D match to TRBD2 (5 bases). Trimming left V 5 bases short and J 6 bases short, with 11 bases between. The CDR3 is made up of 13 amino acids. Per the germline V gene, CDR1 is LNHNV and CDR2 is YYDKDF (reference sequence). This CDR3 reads CATSEKRANEQFF. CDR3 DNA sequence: TGTGCCACCAGCGAAAAGAGGGCCAATGAGCAGTTCTTC.

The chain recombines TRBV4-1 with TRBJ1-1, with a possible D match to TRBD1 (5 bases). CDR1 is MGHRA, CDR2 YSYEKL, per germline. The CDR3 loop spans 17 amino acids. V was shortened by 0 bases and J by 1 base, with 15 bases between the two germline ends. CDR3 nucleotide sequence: TGCGCCAGCAGCCAAGATAAGTCCGGACAAGCGAACACTGAAGCTTTCTTT. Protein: CASSQDKSGQANTEAFF.

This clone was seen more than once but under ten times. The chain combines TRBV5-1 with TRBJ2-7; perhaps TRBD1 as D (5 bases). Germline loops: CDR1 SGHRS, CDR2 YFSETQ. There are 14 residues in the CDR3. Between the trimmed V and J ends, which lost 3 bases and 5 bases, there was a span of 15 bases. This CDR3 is CASSWAQGQNEQYF. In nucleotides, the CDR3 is TGCGCCAGCAGCTGGGCCCAGGGTCAGAACGAGCAGTACTTC.

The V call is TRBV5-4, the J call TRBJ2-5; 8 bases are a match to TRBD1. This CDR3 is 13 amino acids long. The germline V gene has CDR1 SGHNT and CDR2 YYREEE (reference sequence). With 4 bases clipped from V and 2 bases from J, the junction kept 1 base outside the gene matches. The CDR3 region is CASSRQGQETQYF. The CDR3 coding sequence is TGTGCCAGCAGCAGACAGGGGCAAGAGACCCAGTACTTC.

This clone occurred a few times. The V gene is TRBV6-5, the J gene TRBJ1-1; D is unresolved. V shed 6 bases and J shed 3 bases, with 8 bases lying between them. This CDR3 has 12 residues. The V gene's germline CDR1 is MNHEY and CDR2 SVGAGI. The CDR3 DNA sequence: TGTGCCAGCAGGGCCGGGGACACTGAAGCTTTCTTT. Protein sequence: CASRAGDTEAFF.

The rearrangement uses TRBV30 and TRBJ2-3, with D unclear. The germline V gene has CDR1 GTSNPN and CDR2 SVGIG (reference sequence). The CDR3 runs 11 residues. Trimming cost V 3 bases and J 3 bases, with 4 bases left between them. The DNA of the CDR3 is TGTGCCTGGAGAAGGACAGATACGCAGTATTTT. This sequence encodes CAWRRTDTQYF. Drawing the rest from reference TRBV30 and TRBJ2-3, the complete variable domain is SQTIHQWPATLVQPVGSPLSLECTVEGTSNPNLYWYRQAAGRGLQLLFYSVGIGQISSEVPQNLSASRPQDRQFILSSKKLLLSDSGFYLCAWRRTDTQYFGPGTRLTVL.

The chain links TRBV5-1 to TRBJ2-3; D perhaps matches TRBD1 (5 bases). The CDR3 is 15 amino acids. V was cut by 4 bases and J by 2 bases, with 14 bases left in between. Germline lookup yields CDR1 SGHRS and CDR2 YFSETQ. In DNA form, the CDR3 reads TGCGCCAGCAGCCCCGAAGGGGTCCTCACAGATACGCAGTATTTT. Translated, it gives CASSPEGVLTDTQYF.